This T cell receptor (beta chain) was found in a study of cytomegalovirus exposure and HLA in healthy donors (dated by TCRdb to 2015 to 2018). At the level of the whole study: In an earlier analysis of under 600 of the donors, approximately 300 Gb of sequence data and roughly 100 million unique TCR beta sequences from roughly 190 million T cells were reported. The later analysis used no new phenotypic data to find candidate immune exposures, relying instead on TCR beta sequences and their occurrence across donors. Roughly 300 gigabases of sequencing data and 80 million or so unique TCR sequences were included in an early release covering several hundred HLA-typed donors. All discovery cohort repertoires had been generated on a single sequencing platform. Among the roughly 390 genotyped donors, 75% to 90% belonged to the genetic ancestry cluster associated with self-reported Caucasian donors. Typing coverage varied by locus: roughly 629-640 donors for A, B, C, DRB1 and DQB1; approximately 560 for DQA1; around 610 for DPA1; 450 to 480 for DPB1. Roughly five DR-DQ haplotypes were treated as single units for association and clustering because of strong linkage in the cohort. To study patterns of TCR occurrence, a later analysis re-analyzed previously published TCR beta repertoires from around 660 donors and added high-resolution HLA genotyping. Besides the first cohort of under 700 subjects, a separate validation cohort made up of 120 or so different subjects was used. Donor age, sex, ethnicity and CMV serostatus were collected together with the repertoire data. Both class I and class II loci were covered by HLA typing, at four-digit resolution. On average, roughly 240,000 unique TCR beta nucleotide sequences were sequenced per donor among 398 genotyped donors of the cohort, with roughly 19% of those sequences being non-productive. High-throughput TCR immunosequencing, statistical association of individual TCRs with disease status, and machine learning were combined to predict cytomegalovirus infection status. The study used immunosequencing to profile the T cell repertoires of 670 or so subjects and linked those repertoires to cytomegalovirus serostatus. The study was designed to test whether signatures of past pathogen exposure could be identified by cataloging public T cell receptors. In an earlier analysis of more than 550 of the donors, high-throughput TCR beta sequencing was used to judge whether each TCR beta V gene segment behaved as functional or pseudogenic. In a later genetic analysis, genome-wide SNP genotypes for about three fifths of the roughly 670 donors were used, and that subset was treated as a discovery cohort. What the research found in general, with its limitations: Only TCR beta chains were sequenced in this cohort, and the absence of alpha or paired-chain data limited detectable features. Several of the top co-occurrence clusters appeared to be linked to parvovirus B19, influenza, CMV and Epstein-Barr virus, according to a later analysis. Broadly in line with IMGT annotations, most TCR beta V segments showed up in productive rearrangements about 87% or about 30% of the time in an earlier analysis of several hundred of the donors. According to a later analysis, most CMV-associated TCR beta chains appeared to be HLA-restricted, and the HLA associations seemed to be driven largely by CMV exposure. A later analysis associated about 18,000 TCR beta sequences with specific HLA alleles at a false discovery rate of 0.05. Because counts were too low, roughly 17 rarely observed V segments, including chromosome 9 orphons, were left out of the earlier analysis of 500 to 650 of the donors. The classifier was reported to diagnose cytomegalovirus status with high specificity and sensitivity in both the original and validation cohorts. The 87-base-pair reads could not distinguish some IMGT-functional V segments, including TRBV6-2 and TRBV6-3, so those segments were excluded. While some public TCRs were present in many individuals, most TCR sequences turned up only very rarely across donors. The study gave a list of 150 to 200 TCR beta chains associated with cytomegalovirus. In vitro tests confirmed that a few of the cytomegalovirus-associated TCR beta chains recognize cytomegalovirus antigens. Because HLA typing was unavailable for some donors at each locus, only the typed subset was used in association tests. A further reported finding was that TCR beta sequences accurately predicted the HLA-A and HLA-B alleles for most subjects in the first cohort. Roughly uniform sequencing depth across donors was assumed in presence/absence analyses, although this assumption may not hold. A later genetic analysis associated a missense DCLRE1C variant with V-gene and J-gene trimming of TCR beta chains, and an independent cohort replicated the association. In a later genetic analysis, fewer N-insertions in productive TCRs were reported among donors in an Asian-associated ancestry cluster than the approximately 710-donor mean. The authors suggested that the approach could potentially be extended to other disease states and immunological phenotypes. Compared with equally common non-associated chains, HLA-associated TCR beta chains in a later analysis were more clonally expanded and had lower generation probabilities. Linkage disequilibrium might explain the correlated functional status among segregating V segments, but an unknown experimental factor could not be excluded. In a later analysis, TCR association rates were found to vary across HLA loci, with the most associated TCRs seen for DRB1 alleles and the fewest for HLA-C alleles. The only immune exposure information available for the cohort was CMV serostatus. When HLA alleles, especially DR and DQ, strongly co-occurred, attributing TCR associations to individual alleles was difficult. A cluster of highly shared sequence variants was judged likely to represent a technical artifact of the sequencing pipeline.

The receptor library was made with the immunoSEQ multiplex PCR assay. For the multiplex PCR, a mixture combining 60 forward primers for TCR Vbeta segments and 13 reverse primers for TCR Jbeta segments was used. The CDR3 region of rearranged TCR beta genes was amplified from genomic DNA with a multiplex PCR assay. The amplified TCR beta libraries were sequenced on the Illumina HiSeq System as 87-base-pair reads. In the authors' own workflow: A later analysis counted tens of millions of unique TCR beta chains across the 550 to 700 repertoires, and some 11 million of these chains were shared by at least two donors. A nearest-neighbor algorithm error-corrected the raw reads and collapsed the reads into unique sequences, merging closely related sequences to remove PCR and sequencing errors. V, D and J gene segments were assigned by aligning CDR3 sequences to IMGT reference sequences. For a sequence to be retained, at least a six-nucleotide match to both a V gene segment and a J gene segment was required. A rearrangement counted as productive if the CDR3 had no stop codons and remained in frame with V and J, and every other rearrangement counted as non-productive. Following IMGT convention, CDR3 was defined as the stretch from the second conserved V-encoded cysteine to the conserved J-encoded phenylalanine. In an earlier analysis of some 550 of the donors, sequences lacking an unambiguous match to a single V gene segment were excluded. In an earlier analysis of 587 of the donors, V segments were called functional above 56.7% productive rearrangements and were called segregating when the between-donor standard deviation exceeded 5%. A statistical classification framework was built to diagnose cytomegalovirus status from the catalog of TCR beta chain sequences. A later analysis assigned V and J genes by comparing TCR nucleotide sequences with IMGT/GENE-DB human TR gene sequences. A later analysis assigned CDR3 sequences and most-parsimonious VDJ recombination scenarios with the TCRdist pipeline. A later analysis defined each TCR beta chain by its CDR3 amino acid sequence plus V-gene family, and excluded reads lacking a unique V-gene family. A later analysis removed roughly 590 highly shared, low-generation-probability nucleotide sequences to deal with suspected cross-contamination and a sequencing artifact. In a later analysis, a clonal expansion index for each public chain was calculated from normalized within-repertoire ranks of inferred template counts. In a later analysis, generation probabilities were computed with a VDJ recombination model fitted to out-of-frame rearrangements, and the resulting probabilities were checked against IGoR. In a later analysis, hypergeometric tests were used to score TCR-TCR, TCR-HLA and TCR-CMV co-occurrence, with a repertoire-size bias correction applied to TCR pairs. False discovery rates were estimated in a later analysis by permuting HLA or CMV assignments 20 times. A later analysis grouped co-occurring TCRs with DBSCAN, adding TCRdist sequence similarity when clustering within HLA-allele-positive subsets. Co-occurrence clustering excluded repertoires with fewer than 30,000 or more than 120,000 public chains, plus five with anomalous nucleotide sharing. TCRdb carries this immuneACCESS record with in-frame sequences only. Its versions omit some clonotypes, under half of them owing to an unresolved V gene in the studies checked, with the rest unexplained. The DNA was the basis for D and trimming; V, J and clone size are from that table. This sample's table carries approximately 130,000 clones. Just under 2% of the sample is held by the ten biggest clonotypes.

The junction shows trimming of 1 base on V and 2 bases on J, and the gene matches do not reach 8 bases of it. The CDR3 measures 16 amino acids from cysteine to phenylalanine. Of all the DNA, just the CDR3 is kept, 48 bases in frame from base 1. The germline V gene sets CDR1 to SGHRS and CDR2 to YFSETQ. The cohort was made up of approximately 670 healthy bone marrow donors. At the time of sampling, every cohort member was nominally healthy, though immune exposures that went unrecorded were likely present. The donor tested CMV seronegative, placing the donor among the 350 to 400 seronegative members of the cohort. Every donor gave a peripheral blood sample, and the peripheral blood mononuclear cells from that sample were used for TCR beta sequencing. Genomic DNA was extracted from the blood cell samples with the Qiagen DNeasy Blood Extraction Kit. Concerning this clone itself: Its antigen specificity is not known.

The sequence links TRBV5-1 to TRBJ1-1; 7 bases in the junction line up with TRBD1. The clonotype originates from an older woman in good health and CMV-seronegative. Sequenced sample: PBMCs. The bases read TGCGCCAGCAGCTTGCCGACAGGGTCTGATAACACTGAAGCTTTCTTT. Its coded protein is CASSLPTGSDNTEAFF.